A single sample gave rise to the 19 T cell receptor beta chains below, sequenced in a study of cytomegalovirus exposure and HLA in healthy donors. PCR employed 60 Vbeta and 13 Jbeta primers. Here immunoSEQ multiplex PCR was the method, and the copy in TCRdb shows in-frame clones only, minus some. The data hold about 110,000 clones, with about 74% observed a single time. Sequencing used PBMCs. Receptor source: a female donor in good health and CMV-seropositive.

This chain joins TRBV27 and TRBJ2-6; D might be TRBD1 (5 bases). V lost 2 bases, J lost 2 bases, and 7 bases lay in between. Germline V gene lookup returns CDR1 MNHEY and CDR2 SMNVEV (reference sequence). The CDR3 is 15 residues long. In DNA form, the CDR3 reads TGTGCCAGCAGTTTACAGGGCCCTGGGGCCAACGTCCTGACTTTC. Amino acids: CASSLQGPGANVLTF.

V usage is TRBV14 and J usage is TRBJ1-5, with D perhaps matching TRBD1 (6 bases). Germline V gene data show CDR1 as SGHDN and CDR2 as FVKESK. The CDR3 runs 13 residues. V lost 3 bases to trimming and J lost 6 bases, with 9 bases between them. The CDR3 sequence: CASSQGAGQPQHF. For the CDR3, the DNA is TGTGCCAGCAGCCAGGGGGCCGGTCAGCCCCAGCATTTT.

The CDR3 reads CASKAEGARVGTEAFF. The DNA of the CDR3 is TGTGCCAGTAAGGCGGAGGGGGCGCGGGTGGGCACTGAAGCTTTCTTT. The gene calls are TRBV19 and TRBJ1-1; TRBD1 matches 7 bases. After removal of 7 bases from V and 4 bases from J, the junction contained 15 bases not matched to a gene. CDR1 and CDR2 from the germline V gene are LNHDA and SQIVND (reference sequence). The CDR3 spans 16 residues.

J is TRBJ1-1 and V is TRBV5-5; TRBD1 is a possible D gene (5 bases). The CDR3 runs to 14 residues. V was clipped by 6 bases and J by 5 bases, with 17 bases between them. Looked up from germline, CDR1 is SGHKS and CDR2 is YYEKEE (reference sequence). In DNA, the CDR3 is TGTGCCAGCACTCGGCCCGGGGGAGGAACTGAAGCTTTCTTT. Its protein is CASTRPGGGTEAFF.

The chain uses TRBV11-2 and TRBJ2-5; D is possibly TRBD2 (6 bases). The germline gives CDR1 SGHAT, CDR2 FQNNGV. V lost 11 bases to trimming and J lost 1 base, with 14 bases between them. CDR3 length: 13 amino acids. The CDR3 region has the DNA TGTGCCCACCGGGGGAAGCTCCAAGAGACCCAGTACTTC. Translated, it gives CAHRGKLQETQYF. The entire variable domain, with the rest obtained from reference TRBV11-2 and TRBJ2-5, is as follows: EAGVAQSPRYKIIEKRQSVAFWCNPISGHATLYWYQQILGQGPKLLIQFQNNGVVDDSQLPKDRFSAERLKGVDSTLKIQPAKLEDSAVYLCAHRGKLQETQYFGPGTRLLVL.

This chain connects TRBV19 to TRBJ1-1, with D perhaps TRBD1 (6 bases). Per the germline V gene, CDR1 is LNHDA and CDR2 is SQIVND (reference sequence). V was clipped by 5 bases and J by 0 bases, with 16 bases between them. The CDR3 covers 16 residues. CDR3 coding DNA: TGTGCCAGTAGTCGCGGAGACAGGACTGTGAACACTGAAGCTTTCTTT. Protein: CASSRGDRTVNTEAFF. Filled out from reference TRBV19 and TRBJ1-1, the complete variable domain reads DGGITQSPKYLFRKEGQNVTLSCEQNLNHDAMYWYRQDPGQGLRLIYYSQIVNDFQKGDIAEGYSVSREKKESFPLTVTSAQKNPTAFYLCASSRGDRTVNTEAFFGQGTRLTVV.

The V gene is TRBV5-5, the J gene TRBJ2-1; 10 bases map to TRBD1. This CDR3 has 15 residues. Per germline, CDR1 SGHKS and CDR2 YYEKEE (reference sequence). Trimming cost V 5 bases and J 8 bases; bases outside gene matches: 10. The CDR3 sequence is CASSADRGHVDEQFF. Here the CDR3 DNA reads TGTGCCAGCAGTGCCGACAGGGGGCATGTGGATGAGCAGTTCTTC.

The chain couples TRBV7-3 to TRBJ2-3; TRBD2 matches 9 bases. J lost 5 bases, V lost 4 bases, and 7 bases had no gene match. The CDR3 spans 15 residues. Germline CDR1 reads SGHTA; CDR2 reads FQGTGA. The CDR3 spells CASSSSGGPGDTQYF. DNA for the CDR3: TGTGCCAGCAGCTCGAGCGGGGGGCCAGGAGATACGCAGTATTTT.

There are a few counts of this clone. The rearrangement joins TRBV28 to TRBJ1-1, with TRBD1 matching over 8 bases. From germline, CDR1 is MDHEN and CDR2 SYDVKM. V lost 6 bases to trimming and J lost 4 bases; unmatched junction nucleotides: 7. The CDR3 consists of 14 residues. The DNA for the CDR3 is TGTGCCAGCAGGGGGGGACAGGCGCTCACTGAAGCTTTCTTT. This codes for CASRGGQALTEAFF.

The J gene is TRBJ2-5, the V gene TRBV4-3, with TRBD2 identical over 8 bases. The CDR3 runs 14 residues. Germline trimming cut 4 bases from V and 5 bases from J; bases unmatched to any gene: 6. The germline gives CDR1 LGHNA, CDR2 YSLEER. Here the CDR3 reads CASSRAGGRETQYF. The CDR3 nucleotides read TGCGCCAGCAGCCGCGCGGGGGGAAGGGAGACCCAGTACTTC.

The chain joins TRBV10-1 to TRBJ2-1; 10 positions match TRBD1. CDR3 length: 16 amino acids. Per the germline V gene, CDR1 is WNHNN and CDR2 is SYGVQD (reference sequence). Trimming removed 2 bases from V and 8 bases from J; junction bases left unmatched: 9. In DNA, the CDR3 is TGCGCCAGCAGTGAGCTCCGGGACAGGGGATTTCATGAGCAGTTCTTC. Translated, it gives CASSELRDRGFHEQFF.

This chain uses TRBV27 with TRBJ2-7; D ambiguous. V was shortened by 2 bases and J by 3 bases, with 17 bases between the two germline ends. The CDR3 extends over 16 amino acids. Germline lookup yields CDR1 MNHEY and CDR2 SMNVEV (reference sequence). DNA of the CDR3: TGTGCCAGCAGTTTAAATGTGAATCCTGCCTACTACGAGCAGTACTTC. As protein: CASSLNVNPAYYEQYF.

V gene TRBV6-1 combines with J gene TRBJ2-3; 9 positions match TRBD2. Per the germline V gene, CDR1 is MNHNS and CDR2 is SASEGT. With 6 bases clipped from V and 3 bases from J, the junction kept 7 bases outside the gene matches. This CDR3 comprises 15 residues. CDR3 DNA sequence: TGTGCCAGCAGGGGCGGGGGGGCTGGTACAGATACGCAGTATTTT. Encoded protein: CASRGGGAGTDTQYF.

This chain uses TRBV25-1 with TRBJ1-1; 7 bases are shared with TRBD1. Germline-derived CDR1 and CDR2 are MGHDK and SYGVNS. The length of the CDR3 is 15 residues. J gave up 0 bases and V 6 bases, and 7 bases lay outside the gene matches. CDR3 coding DNA: TGTGCCAGCAGCGGAACGGGACAGTTGAACACTGAAGCTTTCTTT. Translated: CASSGTGQLNTEAFF.

The chain couples TRBV4-2 to TRBJ2-5, with TRBD2 matching 7 bases. The CDR3 totals 16 residues. V dropped 0 bases and J dropped 5; count of bases not matched to a gene: 9. Germline CDR1 LGHNA, CDR2 YNFKEQ. The CDR3 here is CASSQDRREYGETQYF. DNA of the CDR3: TGTGCCAGCAGCCAAGATCGGCGGGAGTACGGGGAGACCCAGTACTTC.

The chain links TRBV7-9 to TRBJ2-1; 12 nucleotides line up with TRBD1. The CDR3 is 15 residues long. V trimming: 5 bases; J trimming: 12 bases; junction bases outside the gene matches: 11. CDR1 and CDR2 from the germline V gene are SEHNR and FQNEAQ (reference sequence). CDR3 in amino acids: CASSPPGQGASGQFF. For the CDR3, the DNA is TGTGCCAGCAGCCCCCCGGGACAGGGGGCTAGCGGGCAGTTCTTC.

This rearrangement joins TRBV10-3 to TRBJ2-7; D may be TRBD2 (5 bases). Germline CDR1 and CDR2: ENHRY and SYGVKD. The CDR3 spans 12 residues. The germline V and J ends were trimmed by 0 bases and 7 bases, with 7 bases remaining between them. This CDR3 is CAISESRAEQYF. The CDR3 DNA reads TGTGCCATCAGTGAGTCGAGGGCGGAGCAGTACTTC.

The chain combines TRBV6-6 with TRBJ2-3; D is perhaps TRBD1 (5 bases). The CDR3 runs to 13 residues. Germline loops: CDR1 MNHNY, CDR2 SVGAGI (reference sequence). The ends were cut back, 6 bases at V and 1 base at J, with 8 bases in the middle. The CDR3: CASSLRGTDTQYF. For the CDR3, the DNA is TGTGCCAGCAGCCTCAGGGGCACAGATACGCAGTATTTT.

The chain combines TRBV18 with TRBJ1-4, with a weak D call TRBD1 (5 bases). Germline CDR1 reads KGHSH; CDR2 reads LQKENI. V lost 2 bases, J lost 5 bases, and 9 bases lay in between. This CDR3 has 14 amino acids. The CDR3 DNA follows: TGTGCCAGCTCACCAGGGGCAGAGAATGAAAAACTGTTTTTT. It encodes CASSPGAENEKLFF.